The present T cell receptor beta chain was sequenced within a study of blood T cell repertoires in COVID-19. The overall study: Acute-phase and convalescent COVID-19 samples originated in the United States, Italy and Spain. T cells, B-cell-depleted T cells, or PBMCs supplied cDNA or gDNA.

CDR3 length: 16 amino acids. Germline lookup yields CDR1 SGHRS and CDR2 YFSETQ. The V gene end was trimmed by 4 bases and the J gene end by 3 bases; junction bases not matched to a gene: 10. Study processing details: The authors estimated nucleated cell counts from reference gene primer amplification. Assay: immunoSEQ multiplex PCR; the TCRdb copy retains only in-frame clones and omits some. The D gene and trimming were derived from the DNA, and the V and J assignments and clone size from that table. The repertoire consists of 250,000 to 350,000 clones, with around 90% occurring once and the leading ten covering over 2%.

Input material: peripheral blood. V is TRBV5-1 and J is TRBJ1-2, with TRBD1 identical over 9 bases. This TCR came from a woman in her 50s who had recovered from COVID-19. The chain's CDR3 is CASSDRGSLFYYGYTF. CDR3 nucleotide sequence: TGCGCCAGCAGCGACAGGGGGTCGTTGTTTTACTATGGCTACACCTTC.